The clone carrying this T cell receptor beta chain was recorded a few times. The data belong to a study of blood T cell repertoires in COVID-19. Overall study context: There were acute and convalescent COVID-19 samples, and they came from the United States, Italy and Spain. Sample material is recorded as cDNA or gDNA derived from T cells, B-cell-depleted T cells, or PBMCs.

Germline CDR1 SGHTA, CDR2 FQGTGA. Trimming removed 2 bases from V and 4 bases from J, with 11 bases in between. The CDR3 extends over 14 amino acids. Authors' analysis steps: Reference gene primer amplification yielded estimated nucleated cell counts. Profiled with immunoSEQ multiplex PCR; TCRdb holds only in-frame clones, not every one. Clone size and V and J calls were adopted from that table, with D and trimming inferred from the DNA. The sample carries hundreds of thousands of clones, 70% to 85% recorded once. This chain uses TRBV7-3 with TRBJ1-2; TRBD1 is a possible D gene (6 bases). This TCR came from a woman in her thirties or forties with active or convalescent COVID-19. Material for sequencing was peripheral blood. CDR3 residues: CASSLGGGGYGYTF. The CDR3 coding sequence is TGTGCCAGCAGCTTAGGTGGGGGCGGCTATGGCTACACCTTC.